The clone carrying this T cell receptor beta chain was found many times. Its antigen is not identified. The record originates from a study of quantifying T cell responses using KT2 cells. In the study overall: Reverse transcription used primers in the TCR alpha and beta constant regions.

Unfractionated PBMC were spiked with known numbers of KT2 clone cells. The study, taken as a whole, reports: Even the lowest spike-in, about one KT2 cell per 100,000 PBMC, yielded detectable KT2 sequences.

Each cDNA got a UMI-containing oligo ligated at its 3' end. The first PCR ran three to four cycles with an equimolar RC1.1 and RC1.2 beta primer mix. From the second PCR onward, TCR alpha and beta chains were processed separately. A single record per CDR3 protein comes from TCRdb applying MiXCR to the UMI-ligation and nested PCR reads. The sample includes 25,000 to 35,000 distinct CDR3 sequences, 6% to 8% seen only once; the top ten take more than 15%. What was sequenced was PBMCs spiked with cells of the T cell clone KT2. The source of this sequence is a human donor.

The CDR3 loop is CSVEGDGSSYEQYF. The CDR3 DNA sequence: TGCAGCGTTGAGGGCGACGGGAGCTCCTACGAGCAGTACTTC. The rearrangement joins TRBV29-1 to TRBJ2-7; D is possibly TRBD2 (6 bases). V was clipped by 3 bases and J by 0 bases, with 12 bases between them. Germline CDR1 SQVTM, CDR2 ANQGSEA. The CDR3 is 14 amino acids.